The clone carrying this TCR beta chain has only a few counts. Its antigen is as yet unknown. CDR1 is MGHDK and CDR2 is SYGVNS in the germline V gene. The CDR3 loop spans 13 amino acids. Losses at the gene ends were 2 bases for V and 8 bases for J; bases not matched to a gene: 4. These data come from a study of cytomegalovirus exposure and HLA in healthy donors. In the PCR, 60 Vbeta and 13 Jbeta primers were used. Profiled with immunoSEQ multiplex PCR; TCRdb holds only in-frame clones, not every one. The sample records over 65,000 clones, around 67% being singletons. Study outcomes and limitations: In vitro, a few CMV-associated chains proved specific for CMV antigens. Segments of the TCR beta V type were, in most cases, productive about 87% or about 30% of the time in an earlier analysis.

The rearrangement uses TRBV25-1 and TRBJ1-2, with 8 positions matching TRBD1. Sequenced input: PBMCs. The source of this sequence is a woman aged 50 to 65 in good health and CMV-seropositive. The CDR3 spells CASSEPGGQGYTF. The CDR3 DNA is TGTGCCAGCAGTGAACCAGGGGGCCAAGGCTACACCTTC.